Detailed here is one T cell receptor beta chain. Trimming took 5 bases from V and 1 from J, leaving 8 bases between them. Germline-derived CDR1 and CDR2 are MDHEN and SYDVKM. This CDR3 comprises 14 residues. These data originate in a study of blood T cell repertoires in COVID-19. Across the study: The United States, Italy and Spain provided the acute and convalescent COVID-19 samples. Sources were T cells, B-cell-depleted T cells, or PBMCs; the material itself was cDNA or gDNA.

In the authors' workflow: Scientists estimated how many nucleated cells there were by amplifying reference gene primers. TCRdb's copy holds only in-frame clones and misses some; the assay was immunoSEQ multiplex PCR. V, J and clone size are taken as reported in that table, and D and trimming were inferred from the DNA itself. Of under 45,000 clones listed, approximately 88% are singletons. The rearrangement uses TRBV28 and TRBJ1-4; D perhaps matches TRBD1 (5 bases). The TCR comes from a middle-aged woman with acute or convalescent COVID-19. Input material: peripheral blood. CDR3 residues: CASSRGGTNEKLFF. In DNA, the CDR3 is TGTGCCAGCAGTCGGGGGGGAACTAATGAAAAACTGTTTTTT.